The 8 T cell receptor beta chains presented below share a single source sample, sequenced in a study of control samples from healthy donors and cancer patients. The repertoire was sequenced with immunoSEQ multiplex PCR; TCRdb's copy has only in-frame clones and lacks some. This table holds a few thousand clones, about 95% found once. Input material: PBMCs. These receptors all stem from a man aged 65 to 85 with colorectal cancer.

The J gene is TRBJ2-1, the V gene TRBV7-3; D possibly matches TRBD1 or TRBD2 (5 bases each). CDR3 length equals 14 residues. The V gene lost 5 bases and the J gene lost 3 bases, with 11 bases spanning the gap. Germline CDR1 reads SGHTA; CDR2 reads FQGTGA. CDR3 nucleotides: TGTGCCAGCAGCCCGAGGGGCGACTACAATGAGCAGTTCTTC. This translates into CASSPRGDYNEQFF.

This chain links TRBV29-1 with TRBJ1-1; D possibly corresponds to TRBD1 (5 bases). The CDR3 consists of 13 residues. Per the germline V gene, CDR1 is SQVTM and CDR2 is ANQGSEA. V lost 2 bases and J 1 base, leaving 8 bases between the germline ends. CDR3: CSVEWTPNTEAFF. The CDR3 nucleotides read TGCAGCGTTGAATGGACACCGAACACTGAAGCTTTCTTT.

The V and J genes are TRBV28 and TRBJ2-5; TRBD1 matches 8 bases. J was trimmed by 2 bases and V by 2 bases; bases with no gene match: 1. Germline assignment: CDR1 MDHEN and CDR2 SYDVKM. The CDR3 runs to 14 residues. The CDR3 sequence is CASSLTGGQETQYF. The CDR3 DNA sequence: TGTGCCAGCAGTTTAACAGGGGGGCAAGAGACCCAGTACTTC.

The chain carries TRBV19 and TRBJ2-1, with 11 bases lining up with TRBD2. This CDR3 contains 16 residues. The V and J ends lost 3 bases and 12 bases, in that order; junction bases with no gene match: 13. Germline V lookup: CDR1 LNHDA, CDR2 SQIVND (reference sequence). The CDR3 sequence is CASSIPQTSGASWQFF. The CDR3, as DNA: TGTGCCAGTAGTATTCCCCAGACTAGCGGGGCCTCATGGCAGTTCTTC. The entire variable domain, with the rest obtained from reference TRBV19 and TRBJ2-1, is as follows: DGGITQSPKYLFRKEGQNVTLSCEQNLNHDAMYWYRQDPGQGLRLIYYSQIVNDFQKGDIAEGYSVSREKKESFPLTVTSAQKNPTAFYLCASSIPQTSGASWQFFGPGTRLTVL.

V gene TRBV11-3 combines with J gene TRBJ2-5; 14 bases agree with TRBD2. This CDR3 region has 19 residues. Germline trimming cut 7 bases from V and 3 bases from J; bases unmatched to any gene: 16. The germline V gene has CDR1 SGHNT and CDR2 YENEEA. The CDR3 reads CASISGRGLAGETKETQYF. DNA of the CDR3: TGTGCCAGCATTTCGGGAAGGGGACTAGCGGGGGAAACAAAAGAGACCCAGTACTTC.

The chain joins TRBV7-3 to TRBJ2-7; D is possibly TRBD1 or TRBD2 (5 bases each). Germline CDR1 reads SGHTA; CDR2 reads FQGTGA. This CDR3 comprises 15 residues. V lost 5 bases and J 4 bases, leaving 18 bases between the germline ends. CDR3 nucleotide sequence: TGTGCCAGCAGCCCCTCGGGCCGGGGCCCATACGAGCAGTACTTC. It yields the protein CASSPSGRGPYEQYF.

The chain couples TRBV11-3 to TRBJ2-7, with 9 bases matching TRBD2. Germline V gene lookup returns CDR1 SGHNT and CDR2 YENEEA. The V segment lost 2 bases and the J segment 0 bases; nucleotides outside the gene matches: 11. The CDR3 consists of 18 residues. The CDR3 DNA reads TGTGCCAGCAGCTTACGGACTAGCGATATGTTCTACTCCTACGAGCAGTACTTC. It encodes CASSLRTSDMFYSYEQYF. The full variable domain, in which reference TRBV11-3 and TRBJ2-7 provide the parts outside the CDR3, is EAGVVQSPRYKIIEKKQPVAFWCNPISGHNTLYWYLQNLGQGPELLIRYENEEAVDDSQLPKDRFSAERLKGVDSTLKIQPAELGDSAVYLCASSLRTSDMFYSYEQYFGPGTRLTVT.

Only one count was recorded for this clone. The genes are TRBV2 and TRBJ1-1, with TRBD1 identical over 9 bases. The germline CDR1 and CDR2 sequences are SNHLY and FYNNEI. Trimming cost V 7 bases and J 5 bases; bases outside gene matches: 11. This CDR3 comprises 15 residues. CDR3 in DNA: TGTGCCAGCAAAACTACAGGGGGCTCGGGGACTGAAGCTTTCTTT. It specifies CASKTTGGSGTEAFF.